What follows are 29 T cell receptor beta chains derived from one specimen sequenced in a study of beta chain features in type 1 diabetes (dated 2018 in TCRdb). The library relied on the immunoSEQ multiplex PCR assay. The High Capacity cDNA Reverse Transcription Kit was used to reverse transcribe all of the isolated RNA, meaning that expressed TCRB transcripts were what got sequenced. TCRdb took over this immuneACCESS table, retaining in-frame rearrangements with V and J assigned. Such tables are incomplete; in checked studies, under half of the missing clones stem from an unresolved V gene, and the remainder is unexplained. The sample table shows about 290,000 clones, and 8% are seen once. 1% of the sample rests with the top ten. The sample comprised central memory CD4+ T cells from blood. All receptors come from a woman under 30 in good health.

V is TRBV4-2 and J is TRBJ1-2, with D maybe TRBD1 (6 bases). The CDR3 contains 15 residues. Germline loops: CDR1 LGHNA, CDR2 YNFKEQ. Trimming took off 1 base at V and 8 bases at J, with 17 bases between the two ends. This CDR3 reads CASSQARHQGIGYTF. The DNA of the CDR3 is TGTGCCAGCAGCCAAGCACGCCACCAGGGGATAGGCTACACCTTC.

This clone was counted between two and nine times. The DNA for the CDR3 is TGTGCCAGCAGCTTACAGCAGGGTGGGTACGAGCAGTACTTC. Its protein product is CASSLQQGGYEQYF. The chain couples TRBV7-9 to TRBJ2-7; a weak D match, TRBD1 (5 bases). The CDR3 spans 14 residues. V was pared by 2 bases and J by 4 bases, with 12 bases between. Per the germline V gene, CDR1 is SEHNR and CDR2 is FQNEAQ (reference sequence).

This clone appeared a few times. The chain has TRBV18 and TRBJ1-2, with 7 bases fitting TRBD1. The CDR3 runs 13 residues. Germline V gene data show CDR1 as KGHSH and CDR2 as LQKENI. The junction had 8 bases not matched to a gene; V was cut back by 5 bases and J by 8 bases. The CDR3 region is CASSGRQGEGYTF. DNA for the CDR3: TGTGCCAGCTCAGGGAGACAGGGAGAAGGCTACACCTTC.

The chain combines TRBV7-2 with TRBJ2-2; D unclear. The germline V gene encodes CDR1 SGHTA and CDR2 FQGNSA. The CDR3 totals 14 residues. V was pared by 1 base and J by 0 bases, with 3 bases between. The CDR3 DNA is TGTGCCAGCAGCTTAGTACCGAACACCGGGGAGCTGTTTTTT. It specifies CASSLVPNTGELFF.

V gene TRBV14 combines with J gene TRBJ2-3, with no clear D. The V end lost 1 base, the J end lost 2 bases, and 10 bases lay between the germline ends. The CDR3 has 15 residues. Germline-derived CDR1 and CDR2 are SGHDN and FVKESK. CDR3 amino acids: CASSQGGLNTDTQYF. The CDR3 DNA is TGTGCCAGCAGCCAAGGTGGCCTTAACACAGATACGCAGTATTTT.

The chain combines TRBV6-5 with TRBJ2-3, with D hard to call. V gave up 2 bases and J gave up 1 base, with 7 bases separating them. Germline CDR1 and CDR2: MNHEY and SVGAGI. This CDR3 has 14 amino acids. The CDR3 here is CASSYGSGTDTQYF. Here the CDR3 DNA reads TGTGCCAGCAGTTACGGGTCTGGCACAGATACGCAGTATTTT.

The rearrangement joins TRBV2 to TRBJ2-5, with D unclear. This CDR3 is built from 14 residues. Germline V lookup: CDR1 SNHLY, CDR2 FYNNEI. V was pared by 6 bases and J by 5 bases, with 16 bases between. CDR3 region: CASRGNGPQETQYF. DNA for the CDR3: TGTGCCAGCAGGGGGAATGGGCCCCAGGAGACCCAGTACTTC. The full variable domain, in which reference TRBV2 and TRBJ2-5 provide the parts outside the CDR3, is EPEVTQTPSHQVTQMGQEVILRCVPISNHLYFYWYRQILGQKVEFLVSFYNNEISEKSEIFDDQFSVERPDGSNFTLKIRSTKLEDSAMYFCASRGNGPQETQYFGPGTRLLVL.

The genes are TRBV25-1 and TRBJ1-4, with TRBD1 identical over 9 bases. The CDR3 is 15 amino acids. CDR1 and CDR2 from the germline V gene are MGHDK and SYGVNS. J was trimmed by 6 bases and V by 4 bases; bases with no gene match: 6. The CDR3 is CASSVGTGLYEKLFF. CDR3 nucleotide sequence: TGTGCCAGCAGTGTAGGGACAGGGCTGTATGAAAAACTGTTTTTT.

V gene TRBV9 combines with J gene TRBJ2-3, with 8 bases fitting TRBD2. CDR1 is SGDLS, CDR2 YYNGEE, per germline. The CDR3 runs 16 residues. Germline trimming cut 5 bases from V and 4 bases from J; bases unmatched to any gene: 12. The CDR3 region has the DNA TGTGCCAGCAGTACCTCCCCGGGACTAGGGGCAGATACGCAGTATTTT. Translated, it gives CASSTSPGLGADTQYF.

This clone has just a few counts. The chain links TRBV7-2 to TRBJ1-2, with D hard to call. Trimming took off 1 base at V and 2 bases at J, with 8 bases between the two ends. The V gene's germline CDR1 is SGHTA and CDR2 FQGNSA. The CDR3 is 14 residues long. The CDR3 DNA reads TGTGCCAGCAGCTTAGTACGGACCAACTATGGCTACACCTTC. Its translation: CASSLVRTNYGYTF.

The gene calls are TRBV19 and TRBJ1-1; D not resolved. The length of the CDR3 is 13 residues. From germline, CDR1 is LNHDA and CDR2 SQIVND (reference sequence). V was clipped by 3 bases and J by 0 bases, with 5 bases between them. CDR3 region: CASSMSMNTEAFF. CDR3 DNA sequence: TGTGCCAGTAGTATGAGTATGAACACTGAAGCTTTCTTT.

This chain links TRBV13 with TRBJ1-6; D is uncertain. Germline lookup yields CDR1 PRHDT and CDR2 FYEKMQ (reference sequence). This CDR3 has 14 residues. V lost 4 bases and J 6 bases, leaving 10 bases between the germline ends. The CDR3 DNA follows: TGTGCCAGCAGCTACCCCCTGACTAATTCACCCCTCCACTTT. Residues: CASSYPLTNSPLHF. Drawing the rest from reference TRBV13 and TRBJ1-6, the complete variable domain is AAGVIQSPRHLIKEKRETATLKCYPIPRHDTVYWYQQGPGQDPQFLISFYEKMQSDKGSIPDRFSAQQFSDYHSELNMSSLELGDSALYFCASSYPLTNSPLHFGNGTRLTVT.

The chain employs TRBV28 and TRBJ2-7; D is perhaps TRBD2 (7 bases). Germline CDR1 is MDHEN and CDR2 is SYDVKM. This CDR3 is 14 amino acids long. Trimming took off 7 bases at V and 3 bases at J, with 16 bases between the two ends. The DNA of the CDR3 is TGTGCCAGCACCGCTGGGGGGGCGTTCTACGAGCAGTACGTC. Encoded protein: CASTAGGAFYEQYV.

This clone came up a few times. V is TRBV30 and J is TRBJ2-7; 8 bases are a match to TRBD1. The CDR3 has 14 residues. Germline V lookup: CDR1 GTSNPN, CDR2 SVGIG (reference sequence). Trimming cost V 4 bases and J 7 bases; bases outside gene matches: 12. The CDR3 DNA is TGTGCCTGGAACAGACAGGGGTCGCGGGGTGAGCAGTACTTC. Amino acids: CAWNRQGSRGEQYF.

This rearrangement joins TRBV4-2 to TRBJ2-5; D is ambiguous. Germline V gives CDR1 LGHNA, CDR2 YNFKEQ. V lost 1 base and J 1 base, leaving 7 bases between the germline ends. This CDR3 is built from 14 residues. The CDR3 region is CASSQGGAQETQYF. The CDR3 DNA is TGTGCCAGCAGCCAAGGTGGAGCCCAAGAGACCCAGTACTTC.

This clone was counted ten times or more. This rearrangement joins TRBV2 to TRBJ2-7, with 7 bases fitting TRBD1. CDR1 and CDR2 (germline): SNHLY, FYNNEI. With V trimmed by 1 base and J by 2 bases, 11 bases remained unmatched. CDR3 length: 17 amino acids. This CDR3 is CASSEGSGWGQPYEQYV. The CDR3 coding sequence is TGTGCCAGCAGTGAAGGATCGGGGTGGGGACAGCCCTACGAGCAGTACGTC.

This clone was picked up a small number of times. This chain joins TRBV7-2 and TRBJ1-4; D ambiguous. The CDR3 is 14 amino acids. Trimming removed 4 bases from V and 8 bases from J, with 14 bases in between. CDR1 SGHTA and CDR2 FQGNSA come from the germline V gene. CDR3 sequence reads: CASSSSWIEEKLFF. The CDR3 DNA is TGTGCCAGCAGCTCCTCGTGGATCGAAGAAAAACTGTTTTTT.

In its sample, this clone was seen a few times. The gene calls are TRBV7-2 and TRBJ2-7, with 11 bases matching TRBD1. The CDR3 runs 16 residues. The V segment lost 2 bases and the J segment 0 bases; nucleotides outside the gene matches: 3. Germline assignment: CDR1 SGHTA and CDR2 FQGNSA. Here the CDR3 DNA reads TGTGCCAGCAGCTTAACCGGGACAGGGGGCTCCTACGAGCAGTACGTC. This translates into CASSLTGTGGSYEQYV.

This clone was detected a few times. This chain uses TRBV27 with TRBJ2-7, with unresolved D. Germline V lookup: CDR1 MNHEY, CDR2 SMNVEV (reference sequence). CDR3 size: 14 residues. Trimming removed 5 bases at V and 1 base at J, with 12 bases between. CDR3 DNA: TGTGCCAGCAGTCCCCGGACGGATTCCTACGAGCAGTACGTC. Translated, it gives CASSPRTDSYEQYV.

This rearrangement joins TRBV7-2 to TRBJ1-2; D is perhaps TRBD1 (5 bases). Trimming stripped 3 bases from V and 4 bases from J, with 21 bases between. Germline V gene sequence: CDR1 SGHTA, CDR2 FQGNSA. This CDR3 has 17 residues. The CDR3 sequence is CASSLGPTSVGAYGYTF. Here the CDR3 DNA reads TGTGCCAGCAGCTTGGGACCTACGAGCGTGGGAGCCTATGGCTACACCTTC.

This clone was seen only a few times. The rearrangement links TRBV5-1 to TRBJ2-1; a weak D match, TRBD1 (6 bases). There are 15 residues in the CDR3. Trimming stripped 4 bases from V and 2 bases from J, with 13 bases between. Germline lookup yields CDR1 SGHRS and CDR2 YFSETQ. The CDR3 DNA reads TGCGCCAGCAGCCCGGGCAGGGGCCCCTACAATGAGCAGTTCTTC. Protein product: CASSPGRGPYNEQFF.

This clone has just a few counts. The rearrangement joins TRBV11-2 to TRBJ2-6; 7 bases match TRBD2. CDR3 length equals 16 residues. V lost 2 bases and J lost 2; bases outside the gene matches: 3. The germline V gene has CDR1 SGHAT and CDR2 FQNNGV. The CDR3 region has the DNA TGTGCCAGCAGCTTAAGGCGGGGGACTGGGGCCAACGTCCTGACTTTC. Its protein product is CASSLRRGTGANVLTF.

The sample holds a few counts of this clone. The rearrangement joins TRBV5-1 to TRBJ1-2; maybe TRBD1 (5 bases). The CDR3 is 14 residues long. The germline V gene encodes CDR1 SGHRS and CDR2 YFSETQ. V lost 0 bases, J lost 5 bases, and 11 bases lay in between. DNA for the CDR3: TGCGCCAGCAGCTTGGAACCGGGGGGTTATGGCTACACCTTC. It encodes CASSLEPGGYGYTF.

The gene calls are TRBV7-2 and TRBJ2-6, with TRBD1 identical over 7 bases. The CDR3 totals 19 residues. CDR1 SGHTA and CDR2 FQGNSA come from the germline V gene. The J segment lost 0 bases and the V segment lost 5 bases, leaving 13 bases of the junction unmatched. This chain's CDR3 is CASSALTGWSSSGANVLTF. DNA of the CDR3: TGTGCCAGCAGCGCCCTGACAGGGTGGAGTTCCTCTGGGGCCAACGTCCTGACTTTC.

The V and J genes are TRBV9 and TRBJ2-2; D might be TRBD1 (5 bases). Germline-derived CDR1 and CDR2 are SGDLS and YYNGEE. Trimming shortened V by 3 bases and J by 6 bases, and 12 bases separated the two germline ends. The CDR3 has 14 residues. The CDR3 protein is CASSATVVSGELFF. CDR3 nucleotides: TGTGCCAGCAGCGCGACAGTGGTATCCGGGGAGCTGTTTTTT.

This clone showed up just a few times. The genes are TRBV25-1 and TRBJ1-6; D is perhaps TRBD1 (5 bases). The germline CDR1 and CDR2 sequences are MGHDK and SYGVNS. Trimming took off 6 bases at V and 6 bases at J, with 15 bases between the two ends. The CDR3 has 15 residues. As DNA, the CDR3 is TGTGCCAGCAGGCCGGACGAGGGGACTAATTCACCCCTCCACTTT. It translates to CASRPDEGTNSPLHF.

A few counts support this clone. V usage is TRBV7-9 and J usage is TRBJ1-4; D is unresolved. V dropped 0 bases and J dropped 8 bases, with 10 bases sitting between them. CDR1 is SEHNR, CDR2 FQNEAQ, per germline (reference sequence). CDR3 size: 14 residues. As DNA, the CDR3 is TGTGCCAGCAGCTTAGCGCTGAATCCAGAAAAACTGTTTTTT. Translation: CASSLALNPEKLFF.

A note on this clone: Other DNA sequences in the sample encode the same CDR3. DNA of the CDR3: TGTGCCACCAGCAGAGGGGGGGACAGGGGAACAGATACGCAGTATTTT. Protein product: CATSRGGDRGTDTQYF. This sequence joins TRBV15 and TRBJ2-3; 10 bases fit TRBD1. Unmatched junction bases numbered 4, after V lost 1 base and J lost 3 bases. Germline lookup yields CDR1 LNHNV and CDR2 YYDKDF (reference sequence). CDR3 length equals 16 residues.

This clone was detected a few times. The CDR3 nucleotides are TGTGCCAGCATCCTACAGGTGGGACGCACAGATACGCAGTATTTT. This codes for CASILQVGRTDTQYF. V is TRBV7-2 and J is TRBJ2-3; D possibly uses TRBD1 or TRBD2 (5 bases each). The germline V and J ends were trimmed by 7 bases and 1 base, with 15 bases remaining between them. Per the germline V gene, CDR1 is SGHTA and CDR2 is FQGNSA. This CDR3 comprises 15 residues.